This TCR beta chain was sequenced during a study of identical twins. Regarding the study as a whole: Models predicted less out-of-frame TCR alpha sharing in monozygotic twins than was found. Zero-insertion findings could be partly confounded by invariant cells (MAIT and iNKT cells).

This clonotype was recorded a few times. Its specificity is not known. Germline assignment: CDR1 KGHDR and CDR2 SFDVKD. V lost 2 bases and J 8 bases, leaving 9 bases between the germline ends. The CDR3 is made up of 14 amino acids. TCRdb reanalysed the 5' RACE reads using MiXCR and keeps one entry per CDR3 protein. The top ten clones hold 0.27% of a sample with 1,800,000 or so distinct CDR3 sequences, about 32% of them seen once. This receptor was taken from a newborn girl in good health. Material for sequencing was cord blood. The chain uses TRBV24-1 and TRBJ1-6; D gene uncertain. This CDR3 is CATSDSYKDSPLHF. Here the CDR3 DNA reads TGTGCCACCAGTGATTCATACAAGGATTCACCCCTCCACTTT.